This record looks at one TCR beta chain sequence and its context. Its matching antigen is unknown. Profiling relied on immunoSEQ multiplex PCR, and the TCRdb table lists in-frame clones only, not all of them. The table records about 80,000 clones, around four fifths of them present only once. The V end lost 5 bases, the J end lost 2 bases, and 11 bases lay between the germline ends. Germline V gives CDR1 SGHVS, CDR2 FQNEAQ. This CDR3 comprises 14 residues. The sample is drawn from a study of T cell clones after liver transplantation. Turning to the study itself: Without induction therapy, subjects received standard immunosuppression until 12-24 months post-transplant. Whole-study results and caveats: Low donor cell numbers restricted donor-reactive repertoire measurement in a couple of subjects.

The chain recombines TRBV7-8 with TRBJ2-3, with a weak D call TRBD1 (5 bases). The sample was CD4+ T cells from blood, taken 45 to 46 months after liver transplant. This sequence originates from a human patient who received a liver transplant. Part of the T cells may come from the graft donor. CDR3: CASSQTTATDTQYF. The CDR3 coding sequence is TGTGCCAGCAGCCAAACGACAGCCACAGATACGCAGTATTTT. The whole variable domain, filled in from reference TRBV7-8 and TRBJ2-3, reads GAGVSQSPRYKVAKRGQDVALRCDPISGHVSLFWYQQALGQGPEFLTYFQNEAQLDKSGLPSDRFFAERPEGSVSTLKIQRTQQEDSAVYLCASSQTTATDTQYFGPGTRLTVL.